The source of this T cell receptor beta chain is a study of blood T cell repertoires in COVID-19. Turning to the study itself: Sample material is recorded as cDNA or gDNA derived from T cells, B-cell-depleted T cells, or PBMCs.

The germline V gene has CDR1 MDHEN and CDR2 SYDVKM. The CDR3 spans 14 residues. The J segment lost 14 bases and the V segment lost 7 bases, leaving 10 bases of the junction unmatched. Seattle-derived patients entered the study during active infection and were followed longitudinally. The assay was immunoSEQ multiplex PCR, and TCRdb's table has in-frame clones only and misses some. The repertoire has approximately 90,000 clones, nearly 80% of them found once; the top ten carry approximately 6.3%. The source of this sequence is a man in his 70s with COVID-19, enrolled during active disease. The material sequenced was peripheral blood. This sequence joins TRBV28 and TRBJ2-1; TRBD2 matches at 14 bases. The CDR3 spells CASTTSGRAKGEFF. CDR3 in DNA: TGTGCCAGCACGACTAGCGGGAGGGCCAAGGGTGAGTTCTTC.